This TCR beta chain was found in a study of T-cell memory formation after mild COVID-19. Whole-study results and caveats: The study found balanced CD4/CD8 in clones contracting day 15 to 85 and a CD4+ lean in later expanders.

TCRdb fed the 5' RACE reads into MiXCR, producing one record per CDR3 protein. The data show 430,000 or so distinct CDR3 sequences, around 27% seen once. The germline V gene encodes CDR1 MGHRA and CDR2 YSYEKL. CDR3 length equals 15 residues. With V trimmed by 0 bases and J by 4 bases, 5 bases remained unmatched. In its sample, this clonotype was seen many times. What it binds is not known. Sequencing used PBMCs or a T cell subset sorted from them (not recorded which). This receptor was identified in an adult woman who had mild COVID-19 (a few samples of this study predate the infection). Cell type and time point are not known. The chain uses TRBV4-1 and TRBJ2-7; TRBD2 matches 8 bases. The CDR3 here is CASSQDRLALYEQYF. Here the CDR3 DNA reads TGCGCCAGCAGCCAAGATAGACTAGCGTTATACGAGCAGTACTTC.